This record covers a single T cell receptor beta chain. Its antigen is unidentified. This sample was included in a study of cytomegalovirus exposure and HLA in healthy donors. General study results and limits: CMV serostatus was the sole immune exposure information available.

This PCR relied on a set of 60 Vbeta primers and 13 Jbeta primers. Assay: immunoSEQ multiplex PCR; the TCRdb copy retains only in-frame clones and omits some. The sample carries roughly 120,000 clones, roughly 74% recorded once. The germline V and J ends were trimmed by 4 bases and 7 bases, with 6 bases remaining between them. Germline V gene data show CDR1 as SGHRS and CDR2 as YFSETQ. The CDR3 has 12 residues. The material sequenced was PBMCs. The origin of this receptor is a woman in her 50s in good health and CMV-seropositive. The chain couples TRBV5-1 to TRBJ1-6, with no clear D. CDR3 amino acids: CASSDNNSPLHF. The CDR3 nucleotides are TGCGCCAGCAGCGACAACAATTCACCCCTCCACTTT.